This T cell receptor beta chain comes out of a study of CD8 T cells in ankylosing spondylitis. MiXCR, run by TCRdb on the 5' RACE reads, gives a single entry per CDR3 protein. In the table there are some 240,000 distinct CDR3 sequences, about 7% of which are singletons. Remarks on this clonotype: Its antigen remains unknown.

Points from the study as a whole: Relatively scarce in peripheral blood, disease-linked clones were CD8+. Eight highly homologous variants formed a TCR beta motif that appeared characteristic of ankylosing spondylitis blood. The clones that were linked to disease were reported to be significantly enriched in matched synovial fluid samples from ankylosing spondylitis patients.

This CDR3 contains 17 residues. Germline V gene data show CDR1 as LGHNA and CDR2 as YSLEER. Trimming at V came to 0 bases and at J to 8 bases, leaving 7 bases not matched to a gene. The chain employs TRBV4-3 and TRBJ1-4, with 12 bases lining up with TRBD1. What was sequenced was blood, either unsorted or a sorted T cell fraction (not recorded which). The TCR was taken from a male donor with ankylosing spondylitis. Written as DNA, the CDR3 is TGCGCCAGCAGCCAAGAGGGGACAGGGGGCTTTGGAGAAAAACTGTTTTTT. Amino acids: CASSQEGTGGFGEKLFF.